The clone carrying this T cell receptor beta chain was observed once. The CDR3 length is 14 residues. Per the germline V gene, CDR1 is DFQATT and CDR2 is SNEGSKA (reference sequence). V gave up 5 bases and J gave up 4 bases, with 16 bases separating them. This sample's RNA came from whole unsorted tissue. TCRbeta libraries were built with three rounds of nested PCR, modified from ARM-PCR. One entry per CDR3 protein, called by TCRdb with MiXCR from the multiplex PCR reads. The sample has 75,000 to 80,000 distinct CDR3 sequences; approximately 79% are singletons. This entry is derived from a study of tumor and adjacent non-tumor tissue in lung cancer.

This chain links TRBV20-1 with TRBJ2-3; no reliable D call. The sequence was obtained from a woman aged 45-60 years with non-small cell lung cancer. Sequencing was carried out using lung tumor tissue. As DNA, the CDR3 is TGCAGTGCTGCCCGATTAGTCCTCTCAGATACGCAGTATTTT. Its protein product is CSAARLVLSDTQYF.